This TCR beta chain was sequenced for a study of T cells in Graves' hyperthyroidism and ophthalmopathy. Study-level findings and limits: Appearing also in blood were most of the thyroid clonotypes expanded above 0.001.

This clonotype was counted at least ten times. The antigen remains unidentified. Trimming cost V 5 bases and J 0 bases, with 13 bases left between them. This CDR3 contains 15 residues. Germline V gene lookup returns CDR1 SGHVS and CDR2 FNYEAQ. From RNA transcripts, TCR beta CDR3 regions were amplified. Carried out on the TCR CDR3, a first-round RT-PCR used the HTBI primer set. Each CDR3 protein is one row after TCRdb ran MiXCR on the multiplex PCR reads. This table holds roughly 500,000 distinct CDR3 sequences, 46% found once. The genes are TRBV7-6 and TRBJ2-5; D is uncertain. Sequenced: peripheral blood or thyroid tissue (not recorded which). This TCR was recovered from an adult woman with Graves' disease, either hyperthyroidism or ophthalmopathy (not recorded which). The CDR3 region is CASSPLSANQETQYF. In DNA, the CDR3 is TGTGCCAGCAGCCCTTTGTCAGCTAACCAAGAGACCCAGTACTTC.